One TCR beta chain is described in this entry. The data were taken from a study of blood T cell repertoires in COVID-19. Study background: Researchers got acute and convalescent COVID-19 samples from the United States, Italy and Spain. The analysed material was cDNA or gDNA that came from T cells, B-cell-depleted T cells, or PBMCs.

The ends lost 10 bases at V and 4 bases at J; junction bases unmatched: 10. In germline, CDR1 is MNHNY, CDR2 SVGAGI (reference sequence). The CDR3 totals 15 residues. Authors' processing steps: Amplification with reference gene primers provided the estimates of nucleated cell counts. Assay used: immunoSEQ multiplex PCR; TCRdb lists only in-frame clones, some missing. From that table come the V and J calls and clone size; the DNA was used to work out D and trimming. The sample comprises some 150,000 clones, around 82% of which are singletons, and roughly 13% rests with the top ten. This receptor was identified in a man aged 55-75 years with active or convalescent COVID-19. The sample taken for sequencing was peripheral blood. The V gene is TRBV6-6, the J gene TRBJ1-2, with 12 nucleotides matching TRBD1. The CDR3: CATQGTGGGIYGYTF. The DNA for the CDR3 is TGTGCCACCCAAGGGACAGGGGGCGGGATCTATGGCTACACCTTC.